The clone carrying this T cell receptor beta chain occurred a few times. CDR3 length equals 14 residues. J was trimmed by 1 base and V by 1 base; bases with no gene match: 1. The record originates from a study of spatial heterogeneity in lung cancer. The wider study: Beta-chain sequences consistently outnumbered alpha-chain sequences in detection. An average of more than ten raw reads was observed per unique TCR and UMI combination.

Documented time point: sample taken at primary tumor resection. Unsorted samples of tumor, nontumor lung or frozen PBMC had their whole RNA sequenced. The 70 or so donors had untreated early-stage non-small cell lung cancer. In the library, each TCR cDNA molecule bore its own unique molecular identifier. TCRdb independently ran MiXCR on the 5' RACE reads; one entry per CDR3 protein. The sample contains about 50,000 distinct CDR3 sequences, 6% to 9.5% of which appear only once. The starting material was PBMCs, obtained at surgery. This TCR was sampled from a female donor with early-stage non-small cell lung cancer. The rearrangement uses TRBV12-3 or TRBV12-4 and TRBJ2-7; 7 nucleotides agree with TRBD1. CDR3 protein: CASSLEGASYEQYF. DNA of the CDR3: TGTGCCAGCAGTTTAGAGGGGGCTTCCTACGAGCAGTACTTC.